The 10 T cell receptor beta chains in this list originate from one sample, sequenced in a study of blood T cell repertoires in COVID-19. Using immunoSEQ multiplex PCR, the repertoire was profiled, and TCRdb retains in-frame clones only, with some absent. The data hold 250,000 or so clones, with roughly 80% observed a single time. Sequencing was performed on peripheral blood. The receptors shown here come from an elderly man with acute or convalescent COVID-19.

V and J are TRBV12-3 or TRBV12-4 and TRBJ1-5; D may be TRBD1 (5 bases). This CDR3 has 12 amino acids. The V and J ends lost 6 bases and 6 bases respectively, with 9 bases between them. CDR3 protein: CASRSGFQPQHF. In nucleotides, the CDR3 is TGTGCCAGCAGGTCAGGGTTTCAGCCCCAGCATTTT.

This sequence joins TRBV5-4 and TRBJ2-3; D perhaps matches TRBD1 (6 bases). Germline CDR1 SGHNT, CDR2 YYREEE (reference sequence). This CDR3 is 14 amino acids long. V was clipped by 0 bases and J by 2 bases, with 7 bases between them. The DNA of the CDR3 is TGTGCCAGCAGCTTGGACAGGGCCACAGATACGCAGTATTTT. As protein: CASSLDRATDTQYF.

The chain employs TRBV5-4 and TRBJ1-1, with D possibly TRBD1 on 5 matching bases. The CDR3 runs to 13 residues. V lost 9 bases and J 1 base, leaving 13 bases between the germline ends. Germline V gene data show CDR1 as SGHNT and CDR2 as YYREEE (reference sequence). The CDR3 protein is CATNRSPNTEAFF. Here the CDR3 DNA reads TGTGCCACCAACAGGAGCCCGAACACTGAAGCTTTCTTT.

The chain combines TRBV5-1 with TRBJ2-1; TRBD2 matches at 14 bases. The CDR3 is 16 residues long. The J segment lost 9 bases and the V segment lost 0 bases, leaving 5 bases of the junction unmatched. CDR1 and CDR2 (germline): SGHRS, YFSETQ. CDR3 amino acids: CASSLGLAGGPVEQFF. The CDR3 DNA reads as TGCGCCAGCAGCTTGGGACTAGCGGGAGGGCCGGTTGAGCAGTTCTTC.

CDR3 sequence reads: CAISDLGQGGTEAFF. The CDR3 DNA follows: TGTGCCATCAGTGACCTCGGACAGGGAGGTACTGAAGCTTTCTTT. V usage is TRBV10-3 and J usage is TRBJ1-1; 8 bases fit TRBD1. The CDR3 is 15 residues long. Germline lookup yields CDR1 ENHRY and CDR2 SYGVKD. Losses at the gene ends were 3 bases for V and 5 bases for J; bases not matched to a gene: 8.

The gene calls are TRBV3-1 (or the pseudogene TRBV3-2) and TRBJ2-1; D is undetermined. V was clipped by 1 base and J by 1 base, with 11 bases between them. This CDR3 has 16 amino acids. Per the germline V gene, CDR1 is LGHDT and CDR2 is YNNKEL (reference sequence). The CDR3 loop is CASSQGGARSYNEQFF. The DNA of the CDR3 is TGTGCCAGCAGCCAAGGAGGAGCGCGGTCCTACAATGAGCAGTTCTTC.

The genes are TRBV5-1 and TRBJ2-1; TRBD2 aligns across 8 bases. Germline V gene sequence: CDR1 SGHRS, CDR2 YFSETQ. This CDR3 is built from 15 residues. V was pared by 0 bases and J by 6 bases, with 5 bases of the junction left unmatched. DNA for the CDR3: TGCGCCAGCAGCTTGGCAGTAGCGGGAACCAATGAGCAGTTCTTC. Its protein product is CASSLAVAGTNEQFF.

The chain uses TRBV19 and TRBJ2-1; D is possibly TRBD2 (6 bases). CDR1 and CDR2 from the germline V gene are LNHDA and SQIVND (reference sequence). The CDR3 spans 14 residues. Trimming removed 1 base from V and 7 bases from J, with 11 bases in between. CDR3 residues: CASSIGGVGNEQFF. The CDR3 DNA sequence: TGTGCCAGTAGTATAGGGGGGGTCGGGAATGAGCAGTTCTTC.

This clone was seen at least ten times. The chain is built from TRBV6-5 and TRBJ1-1, with 8 nucleotides matching TRBD1. This CDR3 region has 14 residues. The germline V gene encodes CDR1 MNHEY and CDR2 SVGAGI. J lost 3 bases, V lost 6 bases, and 6 bases had no gene match. CDR3 sequence reads: CASSLLDRDTEAFF. The CDR3 DNA is TGTGCCAGCAGCTTGCTGGACAGGGACACTGAAGCTTTCTTT.

V usage is TRBV2 and J usage is TRBJ1-2; a weak D match, TRBD1 (6 bases). V dropped 4 bases and J dropped 9 bases, with 15 bases sitting between them. CDR1 and CDR2 from the germline V gene are SNHLY and FYNNEI. The CDR3 length is 13 residues. In DNA form, the CDR3 reads TGTGCCAGCAGTGGGGGGCCCGGGCGTAGCTACACCTTC. Translated: CASSGGPGRSYTF.